This T cell receptor beta chain comes out of a study of low-dose radiotherapy and immunotherapy resistance in tumors. CDR3 length: 13 residues. Germline CDR1 reads MNHNS; CDR2 reads SASEGT. V shed 8 bases and J shed 8 bases, with 19 bases lying between them. Alpha- and beta-chain coverage of first-strand cDNA came from TRAV- and TRBV-specific primers. The authors ran 15 to 25 PCR cycles to amplify TCRs with a constant-region primer and V-primer adapter. TCRdb reanalysed the reads using MiXCR and keeps one entry per CDR3 protein. The table has fewer than 90,000 distinct CDR3 sequences, approximately 20% seen once. This clonotype was recorded at least ten times. Time point indicated: before trial treatment. The presence of advanced solid tumors lacking tumor-infiltrating lymphocytes characterized eligible patients.

The source is a male donor with prostate cancer. The gene calls are TRBV6-1 and TRBJ2-7; no firm D call. The sample consisted of PBMCs, taken before treatment. CDR3 residues: CASGVPRVGQQYF. CDR3 in DNA: TGTGCCAGCGGAGTTCCCCGGGTCGGGCAGCAGTACTTC.